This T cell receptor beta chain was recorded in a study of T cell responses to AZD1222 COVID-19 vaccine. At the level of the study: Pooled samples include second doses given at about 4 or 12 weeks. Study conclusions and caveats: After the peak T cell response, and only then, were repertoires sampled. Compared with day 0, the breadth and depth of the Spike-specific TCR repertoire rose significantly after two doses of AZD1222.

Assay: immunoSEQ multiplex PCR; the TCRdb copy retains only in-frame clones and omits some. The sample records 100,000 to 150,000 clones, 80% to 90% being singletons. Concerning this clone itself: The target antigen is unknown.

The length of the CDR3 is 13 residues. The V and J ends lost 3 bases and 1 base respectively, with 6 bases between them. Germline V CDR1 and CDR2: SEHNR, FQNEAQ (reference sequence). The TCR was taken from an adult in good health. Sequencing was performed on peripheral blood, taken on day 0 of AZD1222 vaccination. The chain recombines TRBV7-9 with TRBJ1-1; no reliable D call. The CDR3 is CASSFTPNTEAFF. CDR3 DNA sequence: TGTGCCAGCAGCTTTACGCCGAACACTGAAGCTTTCTTT.